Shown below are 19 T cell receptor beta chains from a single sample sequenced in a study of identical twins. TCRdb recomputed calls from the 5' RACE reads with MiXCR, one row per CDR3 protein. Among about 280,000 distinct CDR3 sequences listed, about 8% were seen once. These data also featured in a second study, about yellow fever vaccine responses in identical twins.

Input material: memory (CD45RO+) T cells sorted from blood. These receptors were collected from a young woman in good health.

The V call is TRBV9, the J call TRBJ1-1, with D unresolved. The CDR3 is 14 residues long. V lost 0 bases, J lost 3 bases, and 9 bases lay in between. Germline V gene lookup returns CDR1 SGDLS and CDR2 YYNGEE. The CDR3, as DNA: TGTGCCAGCAGCGTAGTCGGCCGAGACACTGAAGCTTTCTTT. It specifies CASSVVGRDTEAFF.

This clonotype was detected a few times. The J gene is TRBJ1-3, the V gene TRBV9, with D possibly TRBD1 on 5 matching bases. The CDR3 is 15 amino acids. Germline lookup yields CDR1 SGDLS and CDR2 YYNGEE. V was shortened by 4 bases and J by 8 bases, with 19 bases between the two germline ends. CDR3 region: CASSPRMWDRHTIYF. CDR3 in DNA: TGTGCCAGCAGCCCGCGTATGTGGGACCGCCACACCATATATTTT.

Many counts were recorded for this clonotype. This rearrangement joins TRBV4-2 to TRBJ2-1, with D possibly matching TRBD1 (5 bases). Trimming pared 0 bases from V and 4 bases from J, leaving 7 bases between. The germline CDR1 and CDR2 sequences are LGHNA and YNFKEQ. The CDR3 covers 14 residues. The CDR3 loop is CASSQDKGYNEQFF. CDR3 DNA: TGTGCCAGCAGCCAAGATAAGGGGTACAATGAGCAGTTCTTC.

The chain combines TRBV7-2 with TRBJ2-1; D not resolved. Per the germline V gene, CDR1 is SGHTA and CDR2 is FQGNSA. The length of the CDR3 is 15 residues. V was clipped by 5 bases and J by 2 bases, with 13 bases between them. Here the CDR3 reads CASSTGWGTYNEQFF. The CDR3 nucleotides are TGTGCCAGCAGCACCGGATGGGGAACCTACAATGAGCAGTTCTTC.

CDR3 region: CATSSRGNSGETQYF. As DNA, the CDR3 is TGTGCCACCAGCAGCCGGGGGAATTCGGGAGAGACCCAGTACTTC. The chain joins TRBV15 to TRBJ2-5, with D possibly TRBD2 on 6 matching bases. Germline CDR1 and CDR2: LNHNV and YYDKDF (reference sequence). V lost 3 bases, J lost 4 bases, and 15 bases lay in between. The CDR3 loop spans 15 amino acids.

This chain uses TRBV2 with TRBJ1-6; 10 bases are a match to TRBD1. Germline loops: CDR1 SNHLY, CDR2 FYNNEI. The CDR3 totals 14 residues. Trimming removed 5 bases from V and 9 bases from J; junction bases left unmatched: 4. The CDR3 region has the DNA TGTGCCAGCAGTTATGGACAGGGGGGTTCACCCCTCCACTTT. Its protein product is CASSYGQGGSPLHF.

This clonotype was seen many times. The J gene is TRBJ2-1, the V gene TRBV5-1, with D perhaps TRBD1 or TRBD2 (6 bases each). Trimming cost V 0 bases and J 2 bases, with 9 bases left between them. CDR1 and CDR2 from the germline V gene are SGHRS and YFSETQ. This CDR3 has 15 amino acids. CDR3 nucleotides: TGCGCCAGCAGCTTGGGGGGGGCCCCCTACAATGAGCAGTTCTTC. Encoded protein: CASSLGGAPYNEQFF.

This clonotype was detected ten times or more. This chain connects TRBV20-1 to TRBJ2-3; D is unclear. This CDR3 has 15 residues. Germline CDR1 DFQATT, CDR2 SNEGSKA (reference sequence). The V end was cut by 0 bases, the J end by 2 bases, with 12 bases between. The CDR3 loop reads CSARDVAKTTDTQYF. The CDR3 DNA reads TGCAGTGCTAGAGATGTGGCCAAGACCACAGATACGCAGTATTTT.

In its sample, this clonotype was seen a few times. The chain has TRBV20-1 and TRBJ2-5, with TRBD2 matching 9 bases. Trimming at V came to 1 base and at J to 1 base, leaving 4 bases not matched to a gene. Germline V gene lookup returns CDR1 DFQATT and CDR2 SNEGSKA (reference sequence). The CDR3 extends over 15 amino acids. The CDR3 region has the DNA TGCAGTGCTAGAGGGAGCGGGGGGACCCAAGAGACCCAGTACTTC. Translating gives CSARGSGGTQETQYF.

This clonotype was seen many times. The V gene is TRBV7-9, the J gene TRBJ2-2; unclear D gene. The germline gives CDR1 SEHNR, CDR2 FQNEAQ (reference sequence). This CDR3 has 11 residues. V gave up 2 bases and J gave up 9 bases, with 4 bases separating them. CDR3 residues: CASSLSWELFF. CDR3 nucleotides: TGTGCCAGCAGCTTAAGTTGGGAGCTGTTTTTT.

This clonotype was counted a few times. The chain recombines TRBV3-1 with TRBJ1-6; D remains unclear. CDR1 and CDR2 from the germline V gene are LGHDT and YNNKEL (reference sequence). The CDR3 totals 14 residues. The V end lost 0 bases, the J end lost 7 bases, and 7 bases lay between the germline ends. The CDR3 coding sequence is TGTGCCAGCAGCCAAGATTTCAAGAATTCACCCCTCCACTTT. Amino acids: CASSQDFKNSPLHF.

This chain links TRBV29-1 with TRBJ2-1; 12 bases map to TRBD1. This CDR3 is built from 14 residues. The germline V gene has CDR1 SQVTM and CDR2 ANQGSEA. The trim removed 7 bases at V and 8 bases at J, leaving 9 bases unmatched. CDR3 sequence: CSGGTGTGGDEQFF. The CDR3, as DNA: TGCAGCGGAGGGACCGGGACAGGGGGCGATGAGCAGTTCTTC.

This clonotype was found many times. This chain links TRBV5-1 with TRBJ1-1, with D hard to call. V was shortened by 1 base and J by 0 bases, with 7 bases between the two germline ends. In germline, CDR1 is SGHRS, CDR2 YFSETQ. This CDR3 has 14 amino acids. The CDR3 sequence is CASSLRFLNTEAFF. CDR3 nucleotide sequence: TGCGCCAGCAGCTTGCGGTTTCTGAACACTGAAGCTTTCTTT.

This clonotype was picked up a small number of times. CDR3 sequence (DNA): TGTGCCAGCAGCTTAGGACAGTACGAGCAGTACTTC. Protein sequence: CASSLGQYEQYF. The chain has TRBV3-1 and TRBJ2-7; a possible D gene is TRBD1 (6 bases). Germline V lookup: CDR1 LGHDT, CDR2 YNNKEL (reference sequence). The length of the CDR3 is 12 residues. Between the trimmed V and J ends, which lost 5 bases and 4 bases, there was a span of 9 bases.

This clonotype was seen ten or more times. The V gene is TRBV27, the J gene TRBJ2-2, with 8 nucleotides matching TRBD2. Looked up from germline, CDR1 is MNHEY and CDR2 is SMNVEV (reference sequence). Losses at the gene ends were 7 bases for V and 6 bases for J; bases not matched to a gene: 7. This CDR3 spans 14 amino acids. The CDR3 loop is CASNGLAGSGELFF. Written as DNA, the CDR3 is TGTGCCAGCAACGGGCTAGCGGGCTCCGGGGAGCTGTTTTTT.

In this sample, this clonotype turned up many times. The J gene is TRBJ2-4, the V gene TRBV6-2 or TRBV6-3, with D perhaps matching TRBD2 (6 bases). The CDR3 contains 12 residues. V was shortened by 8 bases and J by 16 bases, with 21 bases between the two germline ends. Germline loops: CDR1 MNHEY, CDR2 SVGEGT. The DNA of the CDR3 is TGTGCCAGCGGCGGGAACCGGGGAGACCCATACTTC. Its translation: CASGGNRGDPYF.

In nucleotides, the CDR3 is TGTGCCAGCAGCCTGGGGTCGGGACTAGCTTCACACGGGGAGCTGTTTTTT. This encodes CASSLGSGLASHGELFF. This chain uses TRBV5-8 with TRBJ2-2; 9 bases are a match to TRBD2. The CDR3 extends over 17 amino acids. The V gene's germline CDR1 is SGHTS and CDR2 YDEGEE. V was pared by 4 bases and J by 7 bases, with 14 bases of the junction left unmatched.

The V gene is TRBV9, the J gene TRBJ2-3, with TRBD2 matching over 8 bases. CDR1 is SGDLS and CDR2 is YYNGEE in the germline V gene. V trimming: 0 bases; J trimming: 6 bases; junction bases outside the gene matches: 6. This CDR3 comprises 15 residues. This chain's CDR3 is CASSVGRGGRDTQYF. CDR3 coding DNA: TGTGCCAGCAGCGTAGGTCGGGGGGGCCGGGATACGCAGTATTTT.

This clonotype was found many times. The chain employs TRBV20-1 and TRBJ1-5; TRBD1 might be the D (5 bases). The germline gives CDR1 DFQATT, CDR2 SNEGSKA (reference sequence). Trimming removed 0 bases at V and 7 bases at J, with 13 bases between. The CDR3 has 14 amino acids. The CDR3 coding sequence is TGCAGTGCTAGAGAGTATACAGGTGACCAGCCCCAGCATTTT. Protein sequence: CSAREYTGDQPQHF.